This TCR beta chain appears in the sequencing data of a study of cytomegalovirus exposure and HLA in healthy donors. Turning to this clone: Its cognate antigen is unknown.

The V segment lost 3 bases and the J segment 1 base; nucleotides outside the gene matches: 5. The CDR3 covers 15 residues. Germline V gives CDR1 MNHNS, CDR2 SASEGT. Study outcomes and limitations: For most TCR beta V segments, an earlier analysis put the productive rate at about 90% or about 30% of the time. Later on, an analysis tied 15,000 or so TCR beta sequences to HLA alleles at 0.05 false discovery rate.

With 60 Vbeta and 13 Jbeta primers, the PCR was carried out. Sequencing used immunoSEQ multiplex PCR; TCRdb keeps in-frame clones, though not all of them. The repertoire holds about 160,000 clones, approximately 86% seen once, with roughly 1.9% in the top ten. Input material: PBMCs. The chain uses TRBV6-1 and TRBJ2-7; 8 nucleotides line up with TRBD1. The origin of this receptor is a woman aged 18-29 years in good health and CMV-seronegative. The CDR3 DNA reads TGTGCCAGCAGTGATGTCCAGGGGGCTTCCTACGAGCAGTACTTC. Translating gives CASSDVQGASYEQYF.